This TCR beta chain was sequenced for a study of blood T cell repertoires in COVID-19. Assay used: immunoSEQ multiplex PCR; TCRdb lists only in-frame clones, some missing. Here the sample spans fewer than 350,000 clones, about nine tenths being singletons. V gave up 9 bases and J gave up 6 bases, with 15 bases separating them. The CDR3 runs 12 residues. Germline V gene lookup returns CDR1 SGHTS and CDR2 YDEGEE. The sequencing input was peripheral blood. This chain links TRBV5-8 with TRBJ1-1; D might be TRBD1 (6 bases). This sequence originates from a woman in her 30s with COVID-19, enrolled during active disease. CDR3 sequence (DNA): TGTGCCACTAGATACAGGGTTGCTGAAGCTTTCTTT. Translating it yields CATRYRVAEAFF.